This T cell receptor beta chain is drawn from a study of technical replicates of blood from several donors. Germline values: CDR1 WSHSY, CDR2 SAAADI. The CDR3 is made up of 17 amino acids. With V trimmed by 4 bases and J by 2 bases, 11 bases remained unmatched. Repertoires were generated with immunoSEQ multiplex PCR, while TCRdb's copy carries only in-frame clones and drops some. The sample shows approximately 73,000 clones, roughly 93% of them seen only once. The rearrangement links TRBV10-2 to TRBJ1-5, with 7 bases aligning to TRBD1. The receptor's source is a human donor in good health. Sequencing used T cells isolated from PBMCs. The CDR3 loop is CASSVDLSGTGNQPQHF. The CDR3, as DNA: TGCGCCAGCAGTGTGGACCTCTCCGGGACAGGCAATCAGCCCCAGCATTTT.